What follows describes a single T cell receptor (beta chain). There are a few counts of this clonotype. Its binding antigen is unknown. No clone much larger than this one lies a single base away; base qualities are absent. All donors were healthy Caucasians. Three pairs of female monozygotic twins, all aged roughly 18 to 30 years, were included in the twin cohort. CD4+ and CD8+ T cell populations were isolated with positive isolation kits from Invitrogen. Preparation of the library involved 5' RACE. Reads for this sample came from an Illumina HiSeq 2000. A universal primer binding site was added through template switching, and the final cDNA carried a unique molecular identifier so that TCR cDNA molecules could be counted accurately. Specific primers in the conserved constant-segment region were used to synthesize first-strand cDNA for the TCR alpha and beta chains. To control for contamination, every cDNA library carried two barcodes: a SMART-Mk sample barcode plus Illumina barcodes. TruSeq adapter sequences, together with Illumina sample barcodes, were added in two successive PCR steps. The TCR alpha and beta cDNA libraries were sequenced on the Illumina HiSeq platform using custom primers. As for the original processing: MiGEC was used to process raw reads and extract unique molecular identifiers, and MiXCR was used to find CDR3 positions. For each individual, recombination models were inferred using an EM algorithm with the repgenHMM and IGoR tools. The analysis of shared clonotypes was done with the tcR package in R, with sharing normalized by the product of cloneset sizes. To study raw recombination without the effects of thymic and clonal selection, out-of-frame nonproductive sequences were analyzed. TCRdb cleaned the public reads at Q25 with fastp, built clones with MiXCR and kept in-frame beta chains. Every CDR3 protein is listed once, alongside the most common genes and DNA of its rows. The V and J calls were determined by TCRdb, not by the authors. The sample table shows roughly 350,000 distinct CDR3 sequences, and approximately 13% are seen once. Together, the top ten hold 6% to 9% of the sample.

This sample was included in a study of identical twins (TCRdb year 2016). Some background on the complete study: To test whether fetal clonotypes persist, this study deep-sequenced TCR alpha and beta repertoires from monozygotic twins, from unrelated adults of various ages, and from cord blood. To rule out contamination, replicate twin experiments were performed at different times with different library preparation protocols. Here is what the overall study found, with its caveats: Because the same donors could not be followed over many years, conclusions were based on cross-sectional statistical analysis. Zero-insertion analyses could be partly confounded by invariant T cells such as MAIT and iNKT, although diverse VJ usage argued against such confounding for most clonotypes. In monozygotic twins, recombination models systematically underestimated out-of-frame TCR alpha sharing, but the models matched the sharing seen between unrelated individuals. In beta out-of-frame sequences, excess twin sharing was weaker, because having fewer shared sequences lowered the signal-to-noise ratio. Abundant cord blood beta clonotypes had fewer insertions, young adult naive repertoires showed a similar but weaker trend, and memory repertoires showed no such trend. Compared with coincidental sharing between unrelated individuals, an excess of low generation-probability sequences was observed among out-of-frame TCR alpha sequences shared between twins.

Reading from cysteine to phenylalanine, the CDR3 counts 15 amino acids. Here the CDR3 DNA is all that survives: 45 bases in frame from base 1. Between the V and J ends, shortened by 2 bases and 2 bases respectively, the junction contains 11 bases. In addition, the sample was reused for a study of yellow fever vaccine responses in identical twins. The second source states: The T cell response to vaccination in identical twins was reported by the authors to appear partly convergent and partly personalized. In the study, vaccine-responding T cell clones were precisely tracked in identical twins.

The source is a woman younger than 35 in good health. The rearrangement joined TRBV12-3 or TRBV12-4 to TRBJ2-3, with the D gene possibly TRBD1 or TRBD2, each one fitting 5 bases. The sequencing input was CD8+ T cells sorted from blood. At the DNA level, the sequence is TGTGCCAGCAGTTTAAATAGTGGGACCACAGATACGCAGTATTTT. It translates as CASSLNSGTTDTQYF.